A selection of T cell receptor beta chains follows, all from one sample in a study of vaccination effects on CD4 cells after COVID-19. Antigens of these TCRs are unknown. The protocol was immunoSEQ multiplex PCR, while the TCRdb copy is restricted to in-frame clones and leaves out a portion. Found here are 20,000 to 25,000 clones, around 72% of them singletons; the top ten hold approximately 20%. The starting material was CD4+ T cells from PBMCs cultured with HCoV-NL63 spike peptides, obtained before COVID-19 vaccination. The receptors shown here come from a human donor who received a COVID-19 vaccine. CDR3s include the opening cysteine and the closing phenylalanine or tryptophan. The D gene is left open where the match is weak. Only some rows state a clone size, as once, few, many or a class for expanded clones.

CDR3nt	CDR3aa	v_gene	d_gene	abundance	j_gene
TGTGCCAGCAGTTTATGGTCCGGGGAGCTGTTTTTT	CASSLWSGELFF	TRBV28	-	-	TRBJ2-2
TGTGCCAGCAGTGAGAAACAGGGGAACACTGAAGCTTTCTTT	CASSEKQGNTEAFF	TRBV2	-	-	TRBJ1-1
TGTGCCAGCAGCTTAGCCAGGGGGAGGACTGAAGCTTTCTTT	CASSLARGRTEAFF	TRBV7-8	TRBD1	-	TRBJ1-1
TGCAGCGTGAGATCGGACAGCTACTATGGCTACACCTTC	CSVRSDSYYGYTF	TRBV29-1	-	-	TRBJ1-2
TGTGCCAGCAGCGGTGGGACAACCCGCGGCTACACCTTC	CASSGGTTRGYTF	TRBV7-2	-	-	TRBJ1-2
TGTGCCAGCAGTCCCATCGAAAGGCTCTATGGCTACACCTTC	CASSPIERLYGYTF	TRBV28	-	few	TRBJ1-2
TGCGCCAGCAGCCCCGGAGTGGACAGTACCTACGAGCAGTACTTC	CASSPGVDSTYEQYF	TRBV5-1	-	few	TRBJ2-7
TGTGCCAGCAGATTAAATCAGCCCCAGCATTTT	CASRLNQPQHF	TRBV12-3/TRBV12-4	-	few	TRBJ1-5
TGCGCCAGCAGCTTCCTTAGCATGGGACAGGGCCTCCAAGCCAACTATGGCTACACCTTC	CASSFLSMGQGLQANYGYTF	TRBV5-1	TRBD1	-	TRBJ1-2
TGTGCTAGTGGTTTGGTCGGGAAGAGCTCCTACAATGAGCAGTTCTTC	CASGLVGKSSYNEQFF	TRBV12-5	-	-	TRBJ2-1
TGTGCCAGCAGCACCACAAAGAGGCAGTCTGGCATTCAGTACTTC	CASSTTKRQSGIQYF	TRBV7-2	-	-	TRBJ2-4
TGTGCCAGCAGCTTAGGACTAGCGGGCTTAGGGGCTTACAATGAGCAGTTCTTC	CASSLGLAGLGAYNEQFF	TRBV7-2	TRBD2	-	TRBJ2-1
TGCGCCAGCAGCCAAGAGGAGGGACGGGGTGAGCAGTTCTTC	CASSQEEGRGEQFF	TRBV4-1	-	once	TRBJ2-1
TGTGCCAGCAGCGTAGGAGGGAGACAGCCTTTCTATGGCTACACCTTC	CASSVGGRQPFYGYTF	TRBV9	-	once	TRBJ1-2
TGTGCCAGCAGTTTGGACAGGGACTACGAGCAGTACTTC	CASSLDRDYEQYF	TRBV28	TRBD1	few	TRBJ2-7
TGTGCCAGCAGCTTAGGCAAACTCTACGAGCAGTACTTC	CASSLGKLYEQYF	TRBV7-2	-	-	TRBJ2-7
TGTGCCAGCAGTCCCGGGGCGGGGGGGAAAGAGACCCAGTACTTC	CASSPGAGGKETQYF	TRBV11-2	TRBD2	-	TRBJ2-5
TGCGCCAGCAGTGAGTGGGGACAGAGGAACACCGGGGAGCTGTTTTTT	CASSEWGQRNTGELFF	TRBV10-2	TRBD1	few	TRBJ2-2
TGTGCCAGTAGTAGCGGGAGTTGGGCAGATACGCAGTATTTT	CASSSGSWADTQYF	TRBV19	TRBD2	few	TRBJ2-3
TGTGCCAGCAGTTACAAGACAGGGGGGACGAACTATGGCTACACCTTC	CASSYKTGGTNYGYTF	TRBV6-2/TRBV6-3	TRBD1	-	TRBJ1-2
TGTGCCAGCACCCTGGGGGCGAACACTGAAGCTTTCTTT	CASTLGANTEAFF	TRBV12-3/TRBV12-4	-	-	TRBJ1-1
TGTGCCAGCAATCAAGTCCCCAATTCACCCCTCCACTTT	CASNQVPNSPLHF	TRBV2	-	-	TRBJ1-6
TGTGCCAGCAGTTCGGCTTCGGGGGAGGGCACTGAAGCTTTCTTT	CASSSASGEGTEAFF	TRBV28	-	few	TRBJ1-1
TGCAGTGCTAGTGTCGCCAATTCGGCCAAAAACATTCAGTACTTC	CSASVANSAKNIQYF	TRBV20-1	-	-	TRBJ2-4
TGTGCCAGCAGCCTACAGTGGGGGGCTAGCGGCACCACAGATACGCAGTATTTT	CASSLQWGASGTTDTQYF	TRBV13	-	-	TRBJ2-3
TGTGCCAGTAGTATGACGTTAAACACTGAAGCTTTCTTT	CASSMTLNTEAFF	TRBV19	-	-	TRBJ1-1
TGTGCCAGCAGTGAAAACACCGGGGAGCTGTTTTTT	CASSENTGELFF	TRBV25-1	-	few	TRBJ2-2
TGTGCCAGCAGCCTAGTGTTCGGGGAGCTGTTTTTT	CASSLVFGELFF	TRBV7-8	-	-	TRBJ2-2
TGCGCCAGCATACGTAGGTTGGACACCGGGGAGCTGTTTTTT	CASIRRLDTGELFF	TRBV10-1	-	-	TRBJ2-2
TGTGCCAGCAGCTTATTAGTTTTGAGTACTACTAACACCTACAATGAGCAGTTCTTC	CASSLLVLSTTNTYNEQFF	TRBV7-9	-	-	TRBJ2-1
TGTGCCAGCAGCCGAGGGACAGGAAGTCCCCGCTACACCTTC	CASSRGTGSPRYTF	TRBV27	TRBD1	-	TRBJ1-2
TGTGCCAGCATGTTACAGTATAGCAATCAGCCCCAGCATTTT	CASMLQYSNQPQHF	TRBV6-5	-	-	TRBJ1-5
TGTGCCAGCAGCTTAGAGAGAGCGGGAGTAACAGATACGCAGTATTTT	CASSLERAGVTDTQYF	TRBV7-2	TRBD2	-	TRBJ2-3
TGTGCCAGTAGTCACCGGGGCCCTAGGGAGCAGTTCTTC	CASSHRGPREQFF	TRBV19	-	-	TRBJ2-1
TGCAGCGTTGTCTCGGGGGCGACCACTGAAGCTTTCTTT	CSVVSGATTEAFF	TRBV29-1	-	-	TRBJ1-1
TGTGCCAGCTCGTCAGGACAGGGACGGAACTACGAGCAGTACTTC	CASSSGQGRNYEQYF	TRBV18	TRBD1	few	TRBJ2-7
TGTGCCAGCAGTTACTCTCGTCAGGGGTTCCAAGAGGCTTTCTTT	CASSYSRQGFQEAFF	TRBV6-2/TRBV6-3	-	-	TRBJ1-1
TGTGCCAGCAGCTTATTAGCGGGGACCAGCACAGATACGCAGTATTTT	CASSLLAGTSTDTQYF	TRBV12-1	-	-	TRBJ2-3
TGCAGCGTTGTATTCGGGGACCCCTACGAGCAGTACTTC	CSVVFGDPYEQYF	TRBV29-1	-	-	TRBJ2-7
TGTGCCAGCAGCCCCGGGACAGGGGGCTTTGGAAACACCATATATTTT	CASSPGTGGFGNTIYF	TRBV28	TRBD1	-	TRBJ1-3
TGTGCCAGCAGTTTACGGCAGTATTACGAGCAGTACTTC	CASSLRQYYEQYF	TRBV27	-	once	TRBJ2-7
TGCGCCAGCAGCTTGAGGAGACAGGGGGTTGGCTACACCTTC	CASSLRRQGVGYTF	TRBV5-1	TRBD1	once	TRBJ1-2
TGCAGCGTTGTGTGGCGGAGCCTTCTCATTTACAATGAGCAGTTCTTC	CSVVWRSLLIYNEQFF	TRBV29-1	-	-	TRBJ2-1
TGTGCCAGCAGCTTAGCGCTGCAGGGTAATTCACCCCTCCACTTT	CASSLALQGNSPLHF	TRBV7-8	-	-	TRBJ1-6
TGTGCCTGGACTTTCGGTAGGGCCACTGAAGCTTTCTTT	CAWTFGRATEAFF	TRBV30	-	-	TRBJ1-1
TGCAGTGCTACAGACTCGATCGGCTACACCTTC	CSATDSIGYTF	TRBV20-1	-	few	TRBJ1-2
TGTGCCAGCAGCTTAGAAGGGACGAACACTGAAGCTTTCTTT	CASSLEGTNTEAFF	TRBV7-9	-	-	TRBJ1-1
TGTGCCAGCAGCCGAAATAGCGGGGCCCGAGATACGCAGTATTTT	CASSRNSGARDTQYF	TRBV11-3	TRBD2	-	TRBJ2-3
TGTGCCACCAGTGAACGATCTAGCGGGAGGGGGGGCAATGAGCAGTTCTTC	CATSERSSGRGGNEQFF	TRBV24-1	TRBD2	-	TRBJ2-1
TGTGCCACCAGCATAGACACCTATGGCTACACCTTC	CATSIDTYGYTF	TRBV15	-	-	TRBJ1-2
TGCGCCAGCAGCCAAGATCGTGGCAGGGGGAGTTCACCCCTCCACTTT	CASSQDRGRGSSPLHF	TRBV4-3	TRBD1	-	TRBJ1-6
TGTGCCTGGAGTGTGGGTCTGGGTGTTTGGGGACAGGGGGCGGCTCAGCCCCAGCATTTT	CAWSVGLGVWGQGAAQPQHF	TRBV30	TRBD1	-	TRBJ1-5
TGTGCCAGTAGTCCAGGGGGGACCTATGGCTACACCTTC	CASSPGGTYGYTF	TRBV19	TRBD1	-	TRBJ1-2
TGCGCCAGCAGCTTGGGGGGGGGCGGGTTCGACACTGAAGCTTTCTTT	CASSLGGGGFDTEAFF	TRBV5-1	-	few	TRBJ1-1